This TCR beta chain was identified in a study of OX40 agonist ivuxolimab in advanced cancers. This clone was picked up a small number of times. Its antigen remains unknown. Assay: immunoSEQ multiplex PCR; the TCRdb copy retains only in-frame clones and omits some. In the table there are about 23,000 clones, approximately 80% of which are singletons. Points from the study as a whole: Undetermined was the antigen specificity of the expanded peripheral T cells.

Germline lookup yields CDR1 MNHNS and CDR2 SASEGT. Trimming removed 4 bases from V and 7 bases from J; junction bases left unmatched: 6. This CDR3 contains 13 residues. The sequencing here drew on CD4+ or CD8+ T cells sorted from blood, taken in a trial of the OX40 agonist ivuxolimab. This chain connects TRBV6-1 to TRBJ1-2, with TRBD1 matching 7 bases. The TCR sequence derives from an adult with an advanced solid tumor such as melanoma, head and neck, liver or kidney cancer. CDR3 DNA sequence: TGTGCCAGCAGTGGCTGGGGGGACAGTGGCTACACCTTC. Its protein product is CASSGWGDSGYTF.